The 12 T cell receptor beta chains in this list originate from one sample, sequenced in a study of blood T cell repertoires in COVID-19. Assay used: immunoSEQ multiplex PCR; TCRdb lists only in-frame clones, some missing. The sample consists of just over 350,000 clones, less than 90% of them appearing once. The sequencing input was PBMCs or T cells enriched from blood (not recorded which). These receptors were taken from a woman aged 30 to 39 who had recovered from COVID-19.

The chain has TRBV25-1 and TRBJ1-2; possibly TRBD1 for D (5 bases). The CDR3 loop spans 14 amino acids. Germline lookup yields CDR1 MGHDK and CDR2 SYGVNS. Trimming pared 3 bases from V and 2 bases from J, leaving 10 bases between. This chain's CDR3 is CASSDRAGNYGYTF. The CDR3 DNA follows: TGTGCCAGCAGTGACCGCGCAGGGAACTATGGCTACACCTTC.

The rearrangement uses TRBV7-8 and TRBJ2-3; D perhaps matches TRBD2 (6 bases). Germline V lookup: CDR1 SGHVS, CDR2 FQNEAQ. Trimming took off 7 bases at V and 2 bases at J, with 22 bases between the two ends. The CDR3 runs to 17 residues. CDR3 DNA: TGTGCCAGCACCCCTTTAACCTCGACTAGTTACACAGATACGCAGTATTTT. Its translation is CASTPLTSTSYTDTQYF.

V is TRBV4-1 and J is TRBJ1-5; D may be TRBD1 (6 bases). This CDR3 is 16 amino acids long. CDR1 is MGHRA and CDR2 is YSYEKL in the germline V gene. Trimming cost V 4 bases and J 1 base, with 14 bases left between them. CDR3 bases: TGCGCCAGCAGCCGGGACCGAGGGGGAAGCAATCAGCCCCAGCATTTT. It codes for CASSRDRGGSNQPQHF.

This rearrangement joins TRBV5-4 to TRBJ1-2, with 7 bases that match TRBD1. After removal of 4 bases from V and 7 bases from J, the junction contained 7 bases not matched to a gene. The CDR3 sequence is 13 residues long. CDR1 and CDR2 from the germline V gene are SGHNT and YYREEE (reference sequence). Here the CDR3 DNA reads TGTGCCAGCAGCAGCAATAACAGGGGTGGCTACACCTTC. It yields the protein CASSSNNRGGYTF.

The gene calls are TRBV9 and TRBJ1-6, with TRBD1 matching 8 bases. The germline gives CDR1 SGDLS, CDR2 YYNGEE. The CDR3 extends over 20 amino acids. With V trimmed by 4 bases and J by 6 bases, 21 bases remained unmatched. The CDR3 sequence is CASSSGLRDRGSAVNSPLHF. DNA for the CDR3: TGTGCCAGCAGCTCGGGACTAAGAGACAGGGGCTCGGCGGTTAATTCACCCCTCCACTTT.

The chain uses TRBV18 and TRBJ1-1; D remains unclear. The CDR3 sequence is 11 residues long. Germline CDR1 and CDR2: KGHSH and LQKENI. V was cut by 4 bases and J by 11 bases, with 11 bases left in between. The DNA for the CDR3 is TGTGCCAGCTCACGTAGGGAGTGGGCTTTCTTT. Residues: CASSRREWAFF.

This chain connects TRBV5-4 to TRBJ2-7; 11 bases fit TRBD1. Unmatched junction bases numbered 3, after V lost 5 bases and J lost 2 bases. The CDR3 is 14 residues long. The germline gives CDR1 SGHNT, CDR2 YYREEE (reference sequence). CDR3 bases: TGTGCCAGCAGACCGGACAGGGGGCCCTACGAGCAGTACTTC. Translated, it gives CASRPDRGPYEQYF.

The chain recombines TRBV7-2 with TRBJ1-2; D might be TRBD1 (5 bases). Trimming removed 3 bases from V and 3 bases from J, with 14 bases in between. The V gene's germline CDR1 is SGHTA and CDR2 FQGNSA. The length of the CDR3 is 15 residues. CDR3 sequence reads: CASSFFTEGHYGYTF. The CDR3 coding sequence is TGTGCCAGCAGCTTTTTCACGGAGGGACACTATGGCTACACCTTC.

The chain carries TRBV28 and TRBJ1-2, with a weak D call TRBD1 (6 bases). From germline, CDR1 is MDHEN and CDR2 SYDVKM. Trimming cost V 5 bases and J 7 bases, with 11 bases left between them. This CDR3 spans 12 amino acids. CDR3 protein: CASSQQGSGYTF. DNA for the CDR3: TGTGCCAGCAGTCAACAGGGCTCTGGCTACACCTTC.

This rearrangement joins TRBV6-6 to TRBJ2-7; 8 bases fit TRBD1. Looked up from germline, CDR1 is MNHNY and CDR2 is SVGAGI (reference sequence). The J segment lost 6 bases and the V segment lost 2 bases, leaving 9 bases of the junction unmatched. The length of the CDR3 is 15 residues. CDR3 amino acids: CASSYPPIDRGEQYF. The CDR3 region has the DNA TGTGCCAGCAGTTACCCTCCTATTGACAGGGGCGAGCAGTACTTC.

The chain has TRBV7-9 and TRBJ2-7; the D is unclear. V was clipped by 1 base and J by 12 bases, with 13 bases between them. CDR3 length: 12 residues. Germline CDR1 and CDR2: SEHNR and FQNEAQ (reference sequence). The CDR3 DNA reads as TGTGCCAGCAGCTTAGAGGCTAGAGGTCGGTACTTC. Residues: CASSLEARGRYF.

CDR3 residues: CATGTGSTDTQYF. CDR3 nucleotides: TGTGCCACCGGGACAGGTAGCACAGATACGCAGTATTTT. The chain couples TRBV24-1 to TRBJ2-3; 8 nucleotides match TRBD1. Per germline, CDR1 KGHDR and CDR2 SFDVKD. V dropped 9 bases and J dropped 0; count of bases not matched to a gene: 1. The CDR3 is made up of 13 amino acids.